This record covers a single T cell receptor (beta chain). Its antigen is not known. The data are from a study of cytomegalovirus exposure and HLA in healthy donors. The PCR was carried out with 60 Vbeta primers and 13 Jbeta primers. Profiled with immunoSEQ multiplex PCR; TCRdb holds only in-frame clones, not every one. The table records about 100,000 clones, under 85% of them present only once. Germline V gene lookup returns CDR1 SGHTA and CDR2 FQGNSA. CDR3 length: 15 amino acids. V was clipped by 2 bases and J by 0 bases; unmatched bases: 1. Findings and caveats of the study: Later analysis placed DRB1 highest and HLA-C lowest in TCR association rates, which differed by HLA locus. Some 150 TCR beta chains were listed as cytomegalovirus-associated.

The genes are TRBV7-2 and TRBJ1-5; 7 nucleotides agree with TRBD1. Source material: PBMCs. The TCR was taken from a man aged 35-49 years in good health and CMV-seronegative. CDR3 in DNA: TGTGCCAGCAGCTTAAGACAGGGTAGCAATCAGCCCCAGCATTTT. Translated, it gives CASSLRQGSNQPQHF.